The 11 T cell receptor beta chains below come from one sample, sequenced in a study of blood T cell repertoires in COVID-19. Repertoires were generated with immunoSEQ multiplex PCR, while TCRdb's copy carries only in-frame clones and drops some. The sample contains about 46,000 clones, approximately 90% of which appear only once. The sequencing sample was made of PBMCs or T cells enriched from blood (not recorded which). These receptors were taken from a woman in her fifties or sixties who had recovered from COVID-19.

The rearrangement uses TRBV6-5 and TRBJ2-5; D gene ambiguous. Trimming pared 5 bases from V and 3 bases from J, leaving 13 bases between. Germline CDR1 MNHEY, CDR2 SVGAGI. The CDR3 runs to 14 residues. In DNA, the CDR3 is TGTGCCAGCAGTAGCCCCGTCACCAAAGAGACCCAGTACTTC. Amino acid sequence: CASSSPVTKETQYF.

The chain carries TRBV15 and TRBJ1-5; D gene ambiguous. The V gene's germline CDR1 is LNHNV and CDR2 YYDKDF (reference sequence). V lost 1 base to trimming and J lost 3 bases, with 7 bases between them. The CDR3 runs to 14 residues. Here the CDR3 DNA reads TGTGCCACCAGCAGAGGAGGGCCCAATCAGCCCCAGCATTTT. As protein: CATSRGGPNQPQHF.

The rearrangement links TRBV5-5 to TRBJ2-2; 8 nucleotides align to TRBD1. Unmatched junction bases numbered 8, after V lost 2 bases and J lost 5 bases. This CDR3 spans 16 amino acids. The germline V gene has CDR1 SGHKS and CDR2 YYEKEE (reference sequence). CDR3 amino acids: CASSLGQGSFTGELFF. CDR3 bases: TGTGCCAGCAGCTTAGGACAGGGTAGTTTTACCGGGGAGCTGTTTTTT. Filled out from reference TRBV5-5 and TRBJ2-2, the complete variable domain reads DAGVTQSPTHLIKTRGQQVTLRCSPISGHKSVSWYQQVLGQGPQFIFQYYEKEERGRGNFPDRFSARQFPNYSSELNVNALLLGDSALYLCASSLGQGSFTGELFFGEGSRLTVL.

This rearrangement joins TRBV28 to TRBJ1-2; D is perhaps TRBD1 (6 bases). This CDR3 is built from 11 residues. The germline CDR1 and CDR2 sequences are MDHEN and SYDVKM. Trimming took off 5 bases at V and 5 bases at J, with 6 bases between the two ends. CDR3 sequence reads: CASSTGYGYTF. CDR3 in DNA: TGTGCCAGCAGTACAGGGTATGGCTACACCTTC.

V and J are TRBV10-1 and TRBJ2-1; D is possibly TRBD2 (6 bases). The CDR3 is 14 amino acids. V lost 3 bases and J lost 6, with 12 bases in between. CDR1 is WNHNN and CDR2 is SYGVQD in the germline V gene (reference sequence). The CDR3 reads CASSDSGATNEQFF. CDR3 bases: TGCGCCAGCAGTGATAGCGGAGCCACCAATGAGCAGTTCTTC.

The chain has TRBV15 and TRBJ1-5; the match to TRBD1 covers 9 bases. This CDR3 has 17 amino acids. CDR1 is LNHNV and CDR2 is YYDKDF in the germline V gene (reference sequence). After removal of 6 bases from V and 0 bases from J, the junction contained 9 bases not matched to a gene. The DNA of the CDR3 is TGTGCCACCAGGGACAGGGGTGGACCTCTTAGCAATCAGCCCCAGCATTTT. Amino acid sequence: CATRDRGGPLSNQPQHF.

The J gene is TRBJ1-5, the V gene TRBV5-1; D ambiguous. V was clipped by 0 bases and J by 4 bases, with 11 bases between them. The CDR3 sequence is 15 residues long. Germline V lookup: CDR1 SGHRS, CDR2 YFSETQ. The CDR3 sequence is CASSLDPGSNQPQHF. In DNA form, the CDR3 reads TGCGCCAGCAGCTTGGATCCGGGATCAAATCAGCCCCAGCATTTT.

The genes are TRBV5-4 and TRBJ2-5; D might be TRBD2 (5 bases). The CDR3 sequence is 14 residues long. The germline V gene encodes CDR1 SGHNT and CDR2 YYREEE (reference sequence). The ends were cut back, 0 bases at V and 5 bases at J, with 11 bases in the middle. The CDR3 DNA follows: TGTGCCAGCAGCTTGGCTAGCTGGCATGAGACCCAGTACTTC. Its translation is CASSLASWHETQYF.

The chain carries TRBV28 and TRBJ1-4; a possible D gene is TRBD1 (5 bases). The V end lost 4 bases, the J end lost 7 bases, and 16 bases lay between the germline ends. CDR3 length: 15 amino acids. Germline CDR1 and CDR2: MDHEN and SYDVKM. CDR3 bases: TGTGCCAGCAGTTCCGGGGGACCAGAAGGTGAAAAACTGTTTTTT. Its protein is CASSSGGPEGEKLFF.

The chain links TRBV29-1 to TRBJ1-2; D gene unclear. V shed 4 bases and J shed 6 bases, with 18 bases lying between them. CDR1 and CDR2 from the germline V gene are SQVTM and ANQGSEA. The CDR3 extends over 14 amino acids. In nucleotides, the CDR3 is TGCAGCGTTGCGATCGTAGTTGAGGGAAATGGCTACACCTTC. Amino acids: CSVAIVVEGNGYTF.

The V gene is TRBV7-2, the J gene TRBJ2-3; 12 nucleotides line up with TRBD2. Germline lookup yields CDR1 SGHTA and CDR2 FQGNSA. Trimming cost V 0 bases and J 6 bases; bases outside gene matches: 7. The CDR3 runs 17 residues. The DNA for the CDR3 is TGTGCCAGCAGCTTAGCGGGACTAGCGGGCCAGGGGGATACGCAGTATTTT. Its protein product is CASSLAGLAGQGDTQYF.